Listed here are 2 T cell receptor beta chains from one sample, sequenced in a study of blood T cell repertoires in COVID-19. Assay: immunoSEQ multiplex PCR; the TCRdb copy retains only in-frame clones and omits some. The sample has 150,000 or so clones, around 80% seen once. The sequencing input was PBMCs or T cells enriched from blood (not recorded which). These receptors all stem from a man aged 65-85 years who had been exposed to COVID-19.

The CDR3 spells CASSGGVLRETQYF. The CDR3, as DNA: TGTGCCAGCAGTGGGGGGGTGCTTCGAGAGACCCAGTACTTC. The chain carries TRBV28 and TRBJ2-5; 7 nucleotides line up with TRBD2. The V gene's germline CDR1 is MDHEN and CDR2 SYDVKM. J was trimmed by 4 bases and V by 5 bases; bases with no gene match: 7. The CDR3 is 14 amino acids.

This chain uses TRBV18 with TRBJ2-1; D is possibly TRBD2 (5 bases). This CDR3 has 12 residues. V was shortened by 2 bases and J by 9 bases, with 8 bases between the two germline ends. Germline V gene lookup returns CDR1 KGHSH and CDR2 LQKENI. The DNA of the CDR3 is TGTGCCAGCTCACCAATTGGAGGTGAGCAGTTCTTC. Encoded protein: CASSPIGGEQFF.